Many counts were recorded for the clone carrying this T cell receptor (beta chain). This entry comes from a study of CD8 T cells in ankylosing spondylitis. 5'-RACE, quantitative and with molecular barcodes, yielded the TCR beta libraries. TCRdb redid the calling of the 5' RACE reads with MiXCR, one entry per CDR3 protein. The sample holds under 200,000 distinct CDR3 sequences, roughly 10% seen once. This receptor was identified in a male donor with ankylosing spondylitis or in good health (not recorded which). The sequenced sample consisted of blood, either unsorted or a sorted T cell fraction (not recorded which).

The chain's CDR3 is CASSYPPGRSGDTQYF. In DNA, the CDR3 is TGTGCCAGCAGTTACCCTCCGGGTCGGTCGGGGGATACGCAGTATTTT. The chain carries TRBV6-2 or TRBV6-3 and TRBJ2-3, with TRBD2 as a possible D gene (5 bases). The CDR3 is 16 amino acids. Germline V gene lookup returns CDR1 MNHEY and CDR2 SVGEGT. V shed 2 bases and J shed 6 bases, with 18 bases lying between them.